The subject of this entry is one T cell receptor beta chain. Germline V lookup: CDR1 SGDLS, CDR2 YYNGEE. The V gene lost 3 bases and the J gene lost 6 bases, with 5 bases spanning the gap. CDR3 length: 11 residues. This record comes from a study of technical replicates of blood from several donors. Assay used: immunoSEQ multiplex PCR; TCRdb lists only in-frame clones, some missing. The sample includes some 70,000 clones, 95% to 97% of them seen just once. This clonotype was sampled from a human donor in good health. The rearrangement joins TRBV9 to TRBJ2-3; D is unclear. Sequencing input: T cells isolated from PBMCs. The CDR3 DNA reads TGTGCCAGCAGCGGGCGGGATACGCAGTATTTT. This encodes CASSGRDTQYF.